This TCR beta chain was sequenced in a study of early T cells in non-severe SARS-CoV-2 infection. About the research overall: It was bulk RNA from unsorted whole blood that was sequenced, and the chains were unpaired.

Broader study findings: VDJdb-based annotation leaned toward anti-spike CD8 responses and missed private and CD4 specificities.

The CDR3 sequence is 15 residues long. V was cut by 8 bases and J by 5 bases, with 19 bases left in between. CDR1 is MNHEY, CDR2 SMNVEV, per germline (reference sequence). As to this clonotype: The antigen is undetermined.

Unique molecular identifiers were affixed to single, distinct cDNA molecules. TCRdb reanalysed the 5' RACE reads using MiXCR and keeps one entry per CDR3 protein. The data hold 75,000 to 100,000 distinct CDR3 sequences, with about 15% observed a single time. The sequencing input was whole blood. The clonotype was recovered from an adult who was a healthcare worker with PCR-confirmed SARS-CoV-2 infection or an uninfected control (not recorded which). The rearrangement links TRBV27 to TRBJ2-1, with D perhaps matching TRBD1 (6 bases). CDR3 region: CASRRYGQGNNEQFF. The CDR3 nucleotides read TGTGCCAGCCGTAGATATGGGCAGGGGAACAATGAGCAGTTCTTC.